This TCR beta chain emerged from a study of T-cell reconstitution after alpha-beta-depleted transplantation in children. With regard to this clonotype: Antigen specificity is unknown.

The TCRbeta library incorporated unique molecular identifiers. TCRdb used MiXCR to reprocess the PCR reads, holding one entry per CDR3 protein. Among 550,000 to 600,000 distinct CDR3 sequences listed, roughly 24% were seen once. The CDR3 length is 16 residues. V was trimmed by 4 bases and J by 6 bases, leaving 22 bases between them. The germline V gene has CDR1 DFQATT and CDR2 SNEGSKA (reference sequence). General study findings and limits: Some patients owed their high day-60 TCRbeta diversity to surviving recipient T cells and thymic progenitors. T-cell counts and diversity at one year post-transplant came mainly from newly produced T cells.

The receptor was isolated from a boy younger than two who had a stem cell transplant for acute myeloid leukemia, so the T cells may come from the graft donor. Sequences were derived from PBMCs, mostly from graft donor cells, sampled 360 days after TCRalphabeta/CD19-depleted stem cell transplant. The V call is TRBV20-1, the J call TRBJ1-5; D gene ambiguous. CDR3 sequence (DNA): TGCAGTGCTATCCCGCGGTTAAATGAGGGAGCTCAGCCCCAGCATTTT. Translation gives CSAIPRLNEGAQPQHF.